This TCR beta chain derives from a study of regulatory T cells in long-lasting Graves disease. This CDR3 is 14 amino acids long. The germline CDR1 and CDR2 sequences are DFQATT and SNEGSKA (reference sequence). In regard to this clonotype: This may be a read error: a much more frequent sequence differs by one nucleotide.

Building of the TCR beta libraries involved iRepertoire HTBI primers and Arm-PCR of CDR3 regions. A single record per CDR3 protein comes from TCRdb applying MiXCR to the multiplex PCR reads. The data hold approximately 400,000 distinct CDR3 sequences, with 15% observed a single time. Time point given: newly diagnosed GD, antithyroid drugs for less than 3 months. The TCR library was made from RNA extracted from PBMCs. This same sample was also part of a study on T cells in Graves' hyperthyroidism and ophthalmopathy. That source notes: Patients between 18 and 65 years old had hyperthyroidism, newly diagnosed and lasting under 2 months. Patients were excluded because of uncontrolled infection, other autoimmune disease, pregnancy or lactation.

The chain joins TRBV20-1 to TRBJ2-5, with D perhaps given as TRBD1 or TRBD2 (5 bases each). The TCR was taken from a woman in her 30s with Graves disease. The sample consisted of peripheral blood mononuclear cells (PBMCs), taken at new diagnosis, from a patient treated with antithyroid drugs. The CDR3 DNA sequence: TGCAGCCCATTAGGGACGGGAAGACAAGAGACCCAGTGCTTC. Translated, it gives CSPLGTGRQETQCF.